A selection of T cell receptor beta chains follows, all from one sample in a study of blood T cell repertoires in COVID-19. Method: immunoSEQ multiplex PCR; TCRdb's copy keeps in-frame clones and lacks some. The sample lists roughly 100,000 clones, 80% to 90% occurring once. Sequencing was carried out using peripheral blood. The receptors derive from a man aged 80 or over with acute or convalescent COVID-19. CDR3s include the opening cysteine and the closing phenylalanine or tryptophan. D genes are given only for firm matches. Clone size, where shown, is once, few, many, or a class for clones that have expanded.

V: TRBV19; length: 14; J: TRBJ1-4; size: few; D: TRBD1; DNA: TGTGCCAGTAAGAGGACAGGGGTTAATGAAAAACTGTTTTTT; CDR3: CASKRTGVNEKLFF
V: TRBV5-1; length: 15; J: TRBJ1-6; size: -; D: -; DNA: TGCGCCAGCAGCCCTTTGCCAGGGGCTCAATCACCCCTCCACTTT; CDR3: CASSPLPGAQSPLHF
V: TRBV11-2; length: 15; J: TRBJ2-7; size: -; D: TRBD2; DNA: TGTGCCAGCAGCTTGTTAGCGGGGGGGCCCTACGAGCAGTACTTC; CDR3: CASSLLAGGPYEQYF
V: TRBV3-1/TRBV3-2; length: 14; J: TRBJ1-2; size: -; D: TRBD1; DNA: TGTGCCAGCAGCCAGCGGACAGGGGGCGAGGGCTACACCTTC; CDR3: CASSQRTGGEGYTF
V: TRBV30; length: 14; J: TRBJ1-4; size: -; D: TRBD1; DNA: TGTGCCTGGGGACAGGGGTGGATTAATGAAAAACTGTTTTTT; CDR3: CAWGQGWINEKLFF
V: TRBV5-8; length: 14; J: TRBJ1-4; size: -; D: -; DNA: TGTGCCAGCAGCACGGGACTTGGGGGTGAAAAACTGTTTTTT; CDR3: CASSTGLGGEKLFF
V: TRBV11-2; length: 14; J: TRBJ1-2; size: -; D: TRBD1; DNA: TGTGCCAGCAGCCAAACAGGGGGCGCCGATGGCTACACCTTC; CDR3: CASSQTGGADGYTF
V: TRBV4-1; length: 14; J: TRBJ1-2; size: once; D: TRBD1; DNA: TGCGCCAGCAGCCGAGGGACAGCTATCTATGGCTACACCTTC; CDR3: CASSRGTAIYGYTF
V: TRBV11-2; length: 16; J: TRBJ2-1; size: -; D: -; DNA: TGTGCCAGCAGTCGCGCCCTCAGGACTACATTCAATGAGCAGTTCTTC; CDR3: CASSRALRTTFNEQFF
V: TRBV7-2; length: 14; J: TRBJ1-6; size: -; D: -; DNA: TGTGCCAGCAGACCAGGGCCCTATAATTCACCCCTCCACTTT; CDR3: CASRPGPYNSPLHF
V: TRBV13; length: 18; J: TRBJ2-6; size: -; D: TRBD2; DNA: TGTGCCAGCAGCCCACGGAGCGGGGGGGCTCCTGGGGCCAATGTCCTGACTTTC; CDR3: CASSPRSGGAPGANVLTF
V: TRBV19; length: 16; J: TRBJ1-5; size: -; D: -; DNA: TGTGCCAGTAGTATAGAGCGAGCCCGGGTACATCAGCCCCAGCATTTT; CDR3: CASSIERARVHQPQHF
V: TRBV6-5; length: 14; J: TRBJ1-1; size: -; D: -; DNA: TGTGCCAGCAGTTACCGGGAATGGAACACTGAAGCTTTCTTT; CDR3: CASSYREWNTEAFF
V: TRBV7-2; length: 15; J: TRBJ2-1; size: -; D: -; DNA: TGTGCCAGCAGCCCGCGGAGACTCTCTTCCAATGAGCAGTTCTTC; CDR3: CASSPRRLSSNEQFF
V: TRBV10-3; length: 13; J: TRBJ1-3; size: -; D: TRBD1; DNA: TGTGCCATCACCCGGGGACAGGGAAACACCATATATTTT; CDR3: CAITRGQGNTIYF
V: TRBV7-2; length: 14; J: TRBJ1-2; size: -; D: -; DNA: TGTGCCAGCAGCTTCGTCGACAGGATCTATGGCTACACCTTC; CDR3: CASSFVDRIYGYTF
V: TRBV19; length: 13; J: TRBJ1-1; size: few; D: -; DNA: TGTGCCAGTAGTATTGGGGCAGACACTGAAGCTTTCTTT; CDR3: CASSIGADTEAFF
V: TRBV5-1; length: 14; J: TRBJ2-3; size: -; D: TRBD1; DNA: TGCGCCAGCAGCCCCAGGACAGGGACAGATACGCAGTATTTT; CDR3: CASSPRTGTDTQYF
V: TRBV7-2; length: 14; J: TRBJ2-5; size: -; D: TRBD2; DNA: TGTGCCAGCACCCCTCGGGGGGGCCAAGAGACCCAGTACTTC; CDR3: CASTPRGGQETQYF
V: TRBV9; length: 14; J: TRBJ1-1; size: -; D: TRBD1; DNA: TGTGCCAGCAGCGCAAGACAGGGGAACACTGAAGCTTTCTTT; CDR3: CASSARQGNTEAFF
V: TRBV5-1; length: 16; J: TRBJ2-3; size: -; D: -; DNA: TGCGCCAGCAGAGGGGGGACTACCCTTGGCACAGATACGCAGTATTTT; CDR3: CASRGGTTLGTDTQYF
V: TRBV6-4; length: 16; J: TRBJ1-4; size: -; D: -; DNA: TGTGCCAGCAGCCCCTGGGACAAGGCATTCAAAGGAAAACTGTTTTTT; CDR3: CASSPWDKAFKGKLFF
V: TRBV11-2; length: 15; J: TRBJ2-5; size: -; D: -; DNA: TGTGCCAGCAGCTCCCTACGGGGTTGGGAAGAGACCCAGTACTTC; CDR3: CASSSLRGWEETQYF
V: TRBV19; length: 15; J: TRBJ1-3; size: -; D: -; DNA: TGTGCCAGTAGAAGACAGATATATTCCGGAAACACCATATATTTT; CDR3: CASRRQIYSGNTIYF
V: TRBV3-1/TRBV3-2; length: 15; J: TRBJ1-6; size: -; D: TRBD1; DNA: TGTGCCAGCGGGGAGTATACAGGGGGTAATTCACCCCTCCACTTT; CDR3: CASGEYTGGNSPLHF
V: TRBV9; length: 15; J: TRBJ2-3; size: -; D: TRBD2; DNA: TGTGCCAGCAGCGTAGGGGGACTAGCCGGTAATACGCAGTATTTT; CDR3: CASSVGGLAGNTQYF
V: TRBV18; length: 15; J: TRBJ2-1; size: -; D: TRBD2; DNA: TGTGCCAGCTCTAGGGGACTAGCGGGAGATGGTGAGCAGTTCTTC; CDR3: CASSRGLAGDGEQFF
V: TRBV29-1; length: 14; J: TRBJ2-7; size: -; D: -; DNA: TGCAGCGTTGTACCCCCCGGAGGGACCTACGAGCAGTACTTC; CDR3: CSVVPPGGTYEQYF
V: TRBV3-1/TRBV3-2; length: 15; J: TRBJ2-5; size: -; D: TRBD2; DNA: TGTGCCAGCAGCCCGATGACTAGCGGGGGCCGGACCCAGTACTTC; CDR3: CASSPMTSGGRTQYF
V: TRBV2; length: 14; J: TRBJ2-5; size: few; D: -; DNA: TGTGCCAGCCTAGGTGGGGGGGGCAGCGAGACCCAGTACTTC; CDR3: CASLGGGGSETQYF
V: TRBV5-1; length: 16; J: TRBJ2-1; size: -; D: TRBD2; DNA: TGCGCCAGCAGCCGATTGGGACTAGGAGTAGACAATGAGCAGTTCTTC; CDR3: CASSRLGLGVDNEQFF
V: TRBV10-3; length: 16; J: TRBJ1-3; size: -; D: TRBD1; DNA: TGTGCCATCAGTGTAAAGGGGGCCACTCGGGGAAACACCATATATTTT; CDR3: CAISVKGATRGNTIYF
V: TRBV5-1; length: 17; J: TRBJ1-1; size: -; D: -; DNA: TGCGCCAGCAGCGCGGATGCAGGGGCGCGTAGGAACACTGAAGCTTTCTTT; CDR3: CASSADAGARRNTEAFF
V: TRBV19; length: 15; J: TRBJ2-1; size: -; D: TRBD2; DNA: TGTGCCAGTAGTATTATCGGACTAGGTGGGAATGAGCAGTTCTTC; CDR3: CASSIIGLGGNEQFF
V: TRBV5-6; length: 15; J: TRBJ1-5; size: -; D: -; DNA: TGTGCCAGCAGCTCCAGGCCAGGCTCAAATCAGCCCCAGCATTTT; CDR3: CASSSRPGSNQPQHF
V: TRBV15; length: 15; J: TRBJ2-1; size: -; D: TRBD1; DNA: TGTGCCACCAGCAGGGGACAGGGCTCCTACAATGAGCAGTTCTTC; CDR3: CATSRGQGSYNEQFF
V: TRBV2; length: 15; J: TRBJ2-3; size: -; D: -; DNA: TGTGCCAGCTCCCCCTCAAACCAGGGCACAGATACGCAGTATTTT; CDR3: CASSPSNQGTDTQYF
V: TRBV3-1/TRBV3-2; length: 15; J: TRBJ1-5; size: -; D: TRBD1; DNA: TGTGCCAGCAGCCAGTCTGACAGGGTCAGTCAGCCCCAGCATTTT; CDR3: CASSQSDRVSQPQHF
V: TRBV5-1; length: 15; J: TRBJ1-2; size: -; D: -; DNA: TGCGCCAGCAGCTTGGGCGGGCAGGGAGGCTATGGCTACACCTTC; CDR3: CASSLGGQGGYGYTF
V: TRBV19; length: 15; J: TRBJ1-5; size: -; D: TRBD1; DNA: TGTGCCAGTACCAAAGGGACAGCGCTCAATCAGCCCCAGCATTTT; CDR3: CASTKGTALNQPQHF
V: TRBV27; length: 16; J: TRBJ1-2; size: -; D: TRBD1; DNA: TGTGCCAGCAGTCCAGGGACAGGGCCTACTAACTATGGCTACACCTTC; CDR3: CASSPGTGPTNYGYTF
V: TRBV7-2; length: 15; J: TRBJ2-1; size: -; D: -; DNA: TGTGCCAGCAGCTTAGCGGGGGGTTACTACAATGAGCAGTTCTTC; CDR3: CASSLAGGYYNEQFF
V: TRBV13; length: 16; J: TRBJ1-1; size: -; D: TRBD1; DNA: TGTGCCAGCAGCTCATACCGGGACAGTGGGGGCACTGAAGCTTTCTTT; CDR3: CASSSYRDSGGTEAFF
V: TRBV6-2/TRBV6-3; length: 14; J: TRBJ1-3; size: -; D: -; DNA: TGTGCCAGCAGCCGGGACTACAACGGAAACACCATATATTTT; CDR3: CASSRDYNGNTIYF
V: TRBV7-6; length: 17; J: TRBJ1-3; size: -; D: -; DNA: TGTGCCAGCAGCTTAGCGAGAGACAGCTCTACTGGAAACACCATATATTTT; CDR3: CASSLARDSSTGNTIYF